Listed below are T cell receptor beta chains from one sample, sequenced in a study of OX40 agonist ivuxolimab in advanced cancers. The table came from immunoSEQ multiplex PCR; TCRdb's copy has only in-frame clones and leaves some out. The table lists around 37,000 clones, more than 75% of them singletons. The material sequenced was CD4+ or CD8+ T cells sorted from blood, taken in a trial of the OX40 agonist ivuxolimab. The receptors derive from an adult with an advanced solid tumor such as melanoma, head and neck, liver or kidney cancer. Both conserved end residues are part of each CDR3. The D gene is left open where the match is weak. Some rows mark clone size as missing; the rest say once, few, many or name a class of expanded clone.

CDR3: CASSPSFYNEQFF
DNA: TGTGCCAGCAGTCCCAGTTTCTACAATGAGCAGTTCTTC
V: TRBV6-6
J: TRBJ2-1
D: NA
size: once

CDR3: CASGPGEIYEQYF
DNA: TGTGCCAGCGGGCCGGGAGAGATCTACGAGCAGTACTTC
V: TRBV6-1
J: TRBJ2-7
D: NA
size: NA

CDR3: CASSVGGVSHEQYF
DNA: TGTGCCAGCAGCGTAGGGGGGGTTTCCCACGAGCAGTACTTC
V: TRBV9
J: TRBJ2-7
D: NA
size: NA

CDR3: CASSFGARETDTQYF
DNA: TGTGCCAGCAGCTTCGGTGCCCGGGAGACAGATACGCAGTATTTT
V: TRBV5-6
J: TRBJ2-3
D: NA
size: NA

CDR3: CASSPTQGAYEQYF
DNA: TGTGCCAGCAGCCCTACTCAGGGGGCCTACGAGCAGTACTTC
V: TRBV7-9
J: TRBJ2-7
D: TRBD1
size: NA

CDR3: CASSVLAGSYNEQFF
DNA: TGTGCCAGTAGTGTGCTAGCGGGCTCCTACAATGAGCAGTTCTTC
V: TRBV19
J: TRBJ2-1
D: TRBD2
size: NA

CDR3: CASSLMNTEAFF
DNA: TGTGCCAGCAGCTTAATGAACACTGAAGCTTTCTTT
V: TRBV5-6
J: TRBJ1-1
D: NA
size: NA

CDR3: CASSLEQPTQYF
DNA: TGTGCCAGCAGCTTAGAACAGCCGACCCAGTACTTC
V: TRBV11-2
J: TRBJ2-5
D: NA
size: NA

CDR3: CASSLGRVPYEQYF
DNA: TGTGCCAGCAGTTTGGGCAGGGTACCCTACGAGCAGTACTTC
V: TRBV27
J: TRBJ2-7
D: NA
size: medium-sized

CDR3: CASYSDRQPYSNQPQHF
DNA: TGTGCCAGCTATTCGGACCGACAACCCTATAGCAATCAGCCCCAGCATTTT
V: TRBV6-7
J: TRBJ1-5
D: NA
size: NA

CDR3: CASSKGGEGTGTIYEQYF
DNA: TGTGCCAGCAGCAAAGGAGGGGAAGGGACAGGGACCATCTACGAGCAGTACTTC
V: TRBV21-1
J: TRBJ2-7
D: NA
size: NA

CDR3: CATSREVISGDEQFF
DNA: TGTGCCACCAGCAGAGAAGTTATTTCGGGGGACGAGCAGTTCTTC
V: TRBV15
J: TRBJ2-1
D: NA
size: once

CDR3: CASSLSGVGYTF
DNA: TGTGCCAGCAGTTTATCTGGGGTGGGCTACACCTTC
V: TRBV27
J: TRBJ1-2
D: NA
size: NA

CDR3: CASSGTRPIKRETQYF
DNA: TGTGCCAGCAGCGGGACCCGGCCGATTAAGAGGGAGACCCAGTACTTC
V: TRBV5-5
J: TRBJ2-5
D: NA
size: NA

CDR3: CASSLGDTEAFF
DNA: TGTGCCAGCAGTTTAGGGGACACTGAAGCTTTCTTT
V: TRBV28
J: TRBJ1-1
D: NA
size: NA

CDR3: CASSEGQGEYSNQPQHF
DNA: TGTGCCAGCAGCGAAGGACAGGGGGAGTATAGCAATCAGCCCCAGCATTTT
V: TRBV9
J: TRBJ1-5
D: TRBD1
size: NA

CDR3: CSVEDRWGGNTGELFF
DNA: TGCAGCGTTGAAGATCGCTGGGGGGGGAACACCGGGGAGCTGTTTTTT
V: TRBV29-1
J: TRBJ2-2
D: TRBD2
size: NA

CDR3: CASSETSGGSYEQYF
DNA: TGTGCCAGCAGCGAAACTAGCGGCGGATCCTACGAGCAGTACTTC
V: TRBV9
J: TRBJ2-7
D: TRBD2
size: NA

CDR3: CASSPLGGNEKLFF
DNA: TGTGCCAGCAGCCCGTTGGGGGGTAATGAAAAACTGTTTTTT
V: TRBV9
J: TRBJ1-4
D: NA
size: NA

CDR3: CASMTPAGGPNEQFF
DNA: TGTGCCAGCATGACCCCGGCGGGAGGGCCCAATGAGCAGTTCTTC
V: TRBV28
J: TRBJ2-1
D: TRBD2
size: NA

CDR3: CATSRDSSYEQYF
DNA: TGTGCCACCAGCAGAGACAGCAGCTACGAGCAGTACTTC
V: TRBV15
J: TRBJ2-7
D: NA
size: NA

CDR3: CASSQQGGPYNEQFF
DNA: TGCGCCAGCAGCCAACAGGGGGGGCCCTACAATGAGCAGTTCTTC
V: TRBV4-1
J: TRBJ2-1
D: NA
size: NA

CDR3: CAISEGGGYEQYF
DNA: TGTGCCATCAGTGAGGGAGGGGGCTACGAGCAGTACTTC
V: TRBV10-3
J: TRBJ2-7
D: NA
size: few

CDR3: CASSLAPSLGAGGNTIYF
DNA: TGTGCCAGCAGCTTGGCCCCATCGCTAGGGGCGGGCGGAAACACCATATATTTT
V: TRBV5-4
J: TRBJ1-3
D: NA
size: NA

CDR3: CASSGQGSSYEQYF
DNA: TGTGCCAGCAGCGGACAGGGGAGCTCCTACGAGCAGTACTTC
V: TRBV27
J: TRBJ2-7
D: TRBD1
size: large

CDR3: CASSLNPGLAGYEQYF
DNA: TGTGCCAGCAGCTTAAATCCGGGACTAGCGGGGTACGAGCAGTACTTC
V: TRBV13
J: TRBJ2-7
D: TRBD2
size: NA

CDR3: CASSQGKLTEAFF
DNA: TGCGCCAGCAGCCAAGGTAAATTGACTGAAGCTTTCTTT
V: TRBV4-1
J: TRBJ1-1
D: NA
size: NA

CDR3: CASSRGQLQPQHF
DNA: TGTGCCAGCAGCCGTGGACAGCTACAGCCCCAGCATTTT
V: TRBV28
J: TRBJ1-5
D: NA
size: NA

CDR3: CASSFLGTGGRETQYF
DNA: TGTGCCAGCAGCTTCCTAGGGACAGGGGGTCGAGAGACCCAGTACTTC
V: TRBV7-2
J: TRBJ2-5
D: TRBD1
size: NA

CDR3: CASSLNGGTPQFF
DNA: TGTGCCAGCAGTCTGAACGGGGGCACTCCCCAGTTCTTC
V: TRBV28
J: TRBJ2-1
D: NA
size: NA

CDR3: CASSVASGFSYEQYF
DNA: TGTGCCAGCAGCGTAGCTAGCGGCTTCTCCTACGAGCAGTACTTC
V: TRBV9
J: TRBJ2-7
D: TRBD2
size: NA

CDR3: CASSQVDGSTYEQYF
DNA: TGCGCCAGCAGCCAAGTTGATGGGAGCACCTACGAGCAGTACTTC
V: TRBV4-1
J: TRBJ2-7
D: NA
size: NA

CDR3: CASSPGTGQETQYF
DNA: TGTGCCAGCAGCCCAGGGACAGGACAAGAGACCCAGTACTTC
V: TRBV27
J: TRBJ2-5
D: TRBD1
size: NA

CDR3: CASSQDIIFRNNEQFF
DNA: TGCGCCAGCAGCCAAGACATCATTTTCCGGAACAATGAGCAGTTCTTC
V: TRBV4-1
J: TRBJ2-1
D: NA
size: NA

CDR3: CASSPGLYNEQFF
DNA: TGTGCCAGCAGCCCGGGACTCTACAATGAGCAGTTCTTC
V: TRBV5-6
J: TRBJ2-1
D: NA
size: NA

CDR3: CASSQEGRSTDTQYF
DNA: TGCGCCAGCAGCCAAGAAGGCCGGAGCACAGATACGCAGTATTTT
V: TRBV4-1
J: TRBJ2-3
D: NA
size: NA

CDR3: CASLRGREAGVWKLFF
DNA: TGTGCCAGCCTTCGGGGTCGAGAAGCCGGCGTTTGGAAACTGTTTTTT
V: TRBV2
J: TRBJ1-4
D: NA
size: NA

CDR3: CASSLTAANTDTQYF
DNA: TGTGCCAGCAGTTTAACAGCTGCTAACACAGATACGCAGTATTTT
V: TRBV27
J: TRBJ2-3
D: NA
size: NA

CDR3: CASSLGQGTGELFF
DNA: TGTGCCAGCAGCCTAGGACAGGGTACCGGGGAGCTGTTTTTT
V: TRBV5-8
J: TRBJ2-2
D: TRBD1
size: NA

CDR3: CASRDTVYEQYF
DNA: TGCGCCAGCCGGGACACCGTCTACGAGCAGTACTTC
V: TRBV5-1
J: TRBJ2-7
D: NA
size: NA

CDR3: CASSVDPNTGSGANVLTF
DNA: TGTGCCAGCAGCGTAGACCCCAATACAGGGTCGGGGGCCAACGTCCTGACTTTC
V: TRBV9
J: TRBJ2-6
D: NA
size: NA

CDR3: CATSINGAAGDTGELFF
DNA: TGTGCCACCAGCATCAATGGAGCAGCGGGTGACACCGGGGAGCTGTTTTTT
V: TRBV15
J: TRBJ2-2
D: NA
size: NA

CDR3: CASSPGQGGYEQYF
DNA: TGTGCCAGCAGTCCAGGTCAGGGAGGCTACGAGCAGTACTTC
V: TRBV27
J: TRBJ2-7
D: NA
size: NA

CDR3: CASSVGSHQTQYF
DNA: TGTGCCAGCAGTGTAGGGAGTCATCAGACCCAGTACTTC
V: TRBV2
J: TRBJ2-5
D: NA
size: NA